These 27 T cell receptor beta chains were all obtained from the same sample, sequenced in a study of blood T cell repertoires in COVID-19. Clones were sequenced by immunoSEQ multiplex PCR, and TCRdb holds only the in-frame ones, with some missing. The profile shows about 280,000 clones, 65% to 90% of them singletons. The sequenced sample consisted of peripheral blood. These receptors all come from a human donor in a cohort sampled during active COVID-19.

CDR3 sequence (DNA): TGTGCCAGCAGCCAGAGGGGGCTTTCCAATGAGCAGTTCTTC. Translated, it gives CASSQRGLSNEQFF. V gene TRBV3-1 (or the pseudogene TRBV3-2) combines with J gene TRBJ2-1, with 7 bases matching TRBD1. The J segment lost 6 bases and the V segment lost 3 bases, leaving 5 bases of the junction unmatched. The CDR3 runs to 14 residues. CDR1 is LGHDT and CDR2 is YNNKEL in the germline V gene (reference sequence).

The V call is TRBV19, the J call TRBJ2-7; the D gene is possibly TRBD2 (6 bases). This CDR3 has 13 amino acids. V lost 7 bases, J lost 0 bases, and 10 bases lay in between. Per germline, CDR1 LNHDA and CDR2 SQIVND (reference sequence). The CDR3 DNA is TGTGCCAGTAAGACCGGGAGCTCCTACGAGCAGTACTTC. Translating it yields CASKTGSSYEQYF.

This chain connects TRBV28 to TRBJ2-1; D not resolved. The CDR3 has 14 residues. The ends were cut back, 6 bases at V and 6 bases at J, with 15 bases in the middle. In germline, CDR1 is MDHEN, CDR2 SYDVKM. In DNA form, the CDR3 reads TGTGCCAGCAGATCAGCGTCGGTTGGCAATGAGCAGTTCTTC. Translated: CASRSASVGNEQFF.

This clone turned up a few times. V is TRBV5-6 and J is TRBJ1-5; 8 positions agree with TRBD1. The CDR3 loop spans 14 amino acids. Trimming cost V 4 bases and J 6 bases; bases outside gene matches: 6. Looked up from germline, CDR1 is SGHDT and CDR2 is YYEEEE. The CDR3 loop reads CASSLGQGTQPQHF. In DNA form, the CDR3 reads TGTGCCAGCAGCCTCGGACAGGGTACTCAGCCCCAGCATTTT. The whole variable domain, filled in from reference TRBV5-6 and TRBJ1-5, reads DAGVTQSPTHLIKTRGQQVTLRCSPKSGHDTVSWYQQALGQGPQFIFQYYEEEERQRGNFPDRFSGHQFPNYSSELNVNALLLGDSALYLCASSLGQGTQPQHFGDGTRLSIL.

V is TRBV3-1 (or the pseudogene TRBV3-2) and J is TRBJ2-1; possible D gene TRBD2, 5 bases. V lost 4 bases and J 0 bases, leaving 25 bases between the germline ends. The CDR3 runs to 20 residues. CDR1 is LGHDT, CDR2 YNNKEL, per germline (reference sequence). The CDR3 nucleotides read TGTGCCAGCAGCCCGAGGAGTGGTGGGCGGGTTTCGAGCTCCTACAATGAGCAGTTCTTC. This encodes CASSPRSGGRVSSSYNEQFF.

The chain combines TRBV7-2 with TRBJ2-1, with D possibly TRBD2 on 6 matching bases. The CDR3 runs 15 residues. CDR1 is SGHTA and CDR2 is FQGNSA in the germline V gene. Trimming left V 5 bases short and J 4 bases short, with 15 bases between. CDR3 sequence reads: CASSPLAILYNEQFF. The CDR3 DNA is TGTGCCAGCAGCCCCCTAGCGATACTTTACAATGAGCAGTTCTTC.

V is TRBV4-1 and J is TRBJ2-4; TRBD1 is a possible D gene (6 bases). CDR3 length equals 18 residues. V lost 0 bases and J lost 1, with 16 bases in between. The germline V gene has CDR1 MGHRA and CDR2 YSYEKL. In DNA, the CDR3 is TGCGCCAGCAGCCAAGAACCTACAGGGTTTAGGGCCAAAAACATTCAGTACTTC. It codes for CASSQEPTGFRAKNIQYF.

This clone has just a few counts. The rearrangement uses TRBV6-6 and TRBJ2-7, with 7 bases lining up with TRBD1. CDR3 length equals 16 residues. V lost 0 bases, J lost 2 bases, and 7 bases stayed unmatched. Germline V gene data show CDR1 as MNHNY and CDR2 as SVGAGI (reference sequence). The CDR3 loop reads CASSYSTGSSPYEQYF. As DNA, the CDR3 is TGTGCCAGCAGTTACTCGACAGGGAGTAGTCCCTACGAGCAGTACTTC.

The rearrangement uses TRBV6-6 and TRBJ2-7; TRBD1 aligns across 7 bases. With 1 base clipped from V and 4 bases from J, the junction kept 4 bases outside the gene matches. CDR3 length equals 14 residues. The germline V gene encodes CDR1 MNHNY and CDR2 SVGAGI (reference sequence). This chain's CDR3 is CASSYLQGTYEQYF. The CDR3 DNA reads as TGTGCCAGCAGTTACTTACAGGGGACGTACGAGCAGTACTTC.

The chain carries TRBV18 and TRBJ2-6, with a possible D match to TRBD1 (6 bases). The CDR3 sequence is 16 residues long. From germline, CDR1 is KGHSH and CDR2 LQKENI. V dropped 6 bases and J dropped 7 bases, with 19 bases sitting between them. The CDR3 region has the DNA TGTGCCAGCTCCCCGGACAGTGTCAGTCGAGCCAACGTCCTGACTTTC. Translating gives CASSPDSVSRANVLTF. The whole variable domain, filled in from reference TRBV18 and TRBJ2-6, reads NAGVMQNPRHLVRRRGQEARLRCSPMKGHSHVYWYRQLPEEGLKFMVYLQKENIIDESGMPKERFSAEFPKEGPSILRIQQVVRGDSAAYFCASSPDSVSRANVLTFGAGSRLTVL.

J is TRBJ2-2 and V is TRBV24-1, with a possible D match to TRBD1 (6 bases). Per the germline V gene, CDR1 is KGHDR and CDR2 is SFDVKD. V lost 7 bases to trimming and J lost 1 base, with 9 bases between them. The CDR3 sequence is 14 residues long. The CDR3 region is CATSRGGNTGELFF. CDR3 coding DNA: TGTGCCACCAGCAGGGGTGGGAACACCGGGGAGCTGTTTTTT.

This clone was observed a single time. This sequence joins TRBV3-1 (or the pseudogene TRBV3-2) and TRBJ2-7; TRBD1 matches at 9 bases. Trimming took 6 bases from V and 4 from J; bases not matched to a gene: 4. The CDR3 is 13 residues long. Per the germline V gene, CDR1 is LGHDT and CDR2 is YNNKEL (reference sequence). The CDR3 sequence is CASRDRGGYEQYF. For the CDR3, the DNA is TGTGCCAGCAGGGACAGGGGTGGGTACGAGCAGTACTTC.

CDR3 nucleotides: TGTGCCAGCAGCCCCGCGGTGAGTGGAGCGGAGACCCAGTACTTC. Its translation: CASSPAVSGAETQYF. The V gene is TRBV7-2, the J gene TRBJ2-5; no firm D call. The CDR3 contains 15 residues. V was shortened by 5 bases and J by 5 bases, with 18 bases between the two germline ends. Germline V gene data show CDR1 as SGHTA and CDR2 as FQGNSA.

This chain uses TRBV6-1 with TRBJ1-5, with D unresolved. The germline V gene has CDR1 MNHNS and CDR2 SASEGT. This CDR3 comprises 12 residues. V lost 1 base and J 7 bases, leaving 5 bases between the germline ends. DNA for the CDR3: TGTGCCAGCAGTGAAGGGAGGCAGCCCCAGCATTTT. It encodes CASSEGRQPQHF.

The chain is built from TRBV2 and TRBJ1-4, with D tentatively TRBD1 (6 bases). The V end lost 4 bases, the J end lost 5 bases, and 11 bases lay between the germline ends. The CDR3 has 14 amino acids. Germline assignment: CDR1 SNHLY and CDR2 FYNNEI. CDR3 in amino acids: CASSVGARNEKLFF. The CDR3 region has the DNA TGTGCCAGCAGTGTGGGGGCTCGGAATGAAAAACTGTTTTTT.

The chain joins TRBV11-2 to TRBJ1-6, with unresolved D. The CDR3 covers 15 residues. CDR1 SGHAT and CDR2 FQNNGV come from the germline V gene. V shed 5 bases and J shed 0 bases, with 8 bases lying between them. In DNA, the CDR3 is TGTGCCAGCAGCACGGCGGCCTCCTATAATTCACCCCTCCACTTT. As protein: CASSTAASYNSPLHF.

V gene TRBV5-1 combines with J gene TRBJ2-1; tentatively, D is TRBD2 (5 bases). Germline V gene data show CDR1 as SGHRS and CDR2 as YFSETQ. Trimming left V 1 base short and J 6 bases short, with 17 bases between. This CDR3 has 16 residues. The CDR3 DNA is TGCGCCAGCAGCTTGATTGAAAGCGGATGGGGCAATGAGCAGTTCTTC. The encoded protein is CASSLIESGWGNEQFF.

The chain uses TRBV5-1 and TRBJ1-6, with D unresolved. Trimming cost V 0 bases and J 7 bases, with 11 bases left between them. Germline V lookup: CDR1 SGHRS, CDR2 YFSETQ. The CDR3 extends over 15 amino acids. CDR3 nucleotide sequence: TGCGCCAGCAGCTTGGCCGCAGATATAAATTCACCCCTCCACTTT. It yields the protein CASSLAADINSPLHF.

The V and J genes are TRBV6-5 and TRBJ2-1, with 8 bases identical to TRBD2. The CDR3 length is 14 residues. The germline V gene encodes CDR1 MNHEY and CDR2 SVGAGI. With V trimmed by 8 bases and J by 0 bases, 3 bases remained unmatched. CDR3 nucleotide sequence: TGTGCCAGCGGGGCGGGAGGCTCCTACAATGAGCAGTTCTTC. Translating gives CASGAGGSYNEQFF.

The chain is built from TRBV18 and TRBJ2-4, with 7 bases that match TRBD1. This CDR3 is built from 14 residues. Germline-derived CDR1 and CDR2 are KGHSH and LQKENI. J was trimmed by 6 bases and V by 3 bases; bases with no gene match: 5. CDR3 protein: CASSPKQGRNIQYF. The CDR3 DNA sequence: TGTGCCAGCTCACCTAAACAGGGGAGAAACATTCAGTACTTC.

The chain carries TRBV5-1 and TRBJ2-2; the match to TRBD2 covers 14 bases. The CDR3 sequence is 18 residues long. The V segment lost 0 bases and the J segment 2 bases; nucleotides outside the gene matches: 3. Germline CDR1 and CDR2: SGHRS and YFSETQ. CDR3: CASSLDGLAGGNTGELFF. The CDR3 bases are TGCGCCAGCAGCTTGGACGGACTAGCGGGAGGAAACACCGGGGAGCTGTTTTTT.

CDR3 nucleotide sequence: TGTGCCAGCAGTGATTGGGGAGGGGAGGCTTTCTTT. This translates into CASSDWGGEAFF. The V gene is TRBV6-1, the J gene TRBJ1-1; TRBD1 might be the D (5 bases). The V and J ends lost 3 bases and 11 bases respectively, with 13 bases between them. The germline CDR1 and CDR2 sequences are MNHNS and SASEGT. The CDR3 has 12 residues.

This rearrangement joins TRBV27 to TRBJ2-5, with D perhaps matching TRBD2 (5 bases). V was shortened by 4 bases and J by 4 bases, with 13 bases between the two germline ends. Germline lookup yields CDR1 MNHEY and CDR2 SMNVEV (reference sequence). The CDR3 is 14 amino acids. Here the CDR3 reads CASSYWASRETQYF. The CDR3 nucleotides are TGTGCCAGCAGTTATTGGGCTAGCCGAGAGACCCAGTACTTC.

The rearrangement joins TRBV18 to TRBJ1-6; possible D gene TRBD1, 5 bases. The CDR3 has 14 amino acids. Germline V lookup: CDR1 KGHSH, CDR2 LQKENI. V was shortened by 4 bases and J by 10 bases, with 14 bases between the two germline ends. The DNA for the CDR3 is TGTGCCAGCTCACAGAATACAGGTGACTCACCCCTCCACTTT. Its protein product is CASSQNTGDSPLHF.

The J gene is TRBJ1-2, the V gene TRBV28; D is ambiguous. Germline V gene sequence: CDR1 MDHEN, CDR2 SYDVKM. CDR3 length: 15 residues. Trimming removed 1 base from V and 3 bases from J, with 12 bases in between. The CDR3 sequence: CASSLYRGTHYGYTF. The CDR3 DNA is TGTGCCAGCAGTTTATATCGGGGAACTCACTATGGCTACACCTTC.

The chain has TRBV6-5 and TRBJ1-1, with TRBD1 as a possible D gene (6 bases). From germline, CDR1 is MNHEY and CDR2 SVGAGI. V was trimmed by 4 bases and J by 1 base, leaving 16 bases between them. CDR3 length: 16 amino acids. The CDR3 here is CASSSTMTRGNTEAFF. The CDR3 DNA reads TGTGCCAGCAGTTCTACAATGACCAGGGGGAACACTGAAGCTTTCTTT.

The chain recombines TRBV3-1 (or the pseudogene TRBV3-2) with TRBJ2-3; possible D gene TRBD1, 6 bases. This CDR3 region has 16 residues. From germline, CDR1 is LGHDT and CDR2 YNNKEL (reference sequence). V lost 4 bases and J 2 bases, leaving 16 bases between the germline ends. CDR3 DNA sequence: TGTGCCAGCAGCCGAGGGGGTGGCGGAACCACAGATACGCAGTATTTT. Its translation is CASSRGGGGTTDTQYF.